The source of this T cell receptor beta chain is a study of human T cells and chemical hapten exposure. About the research overall: Diphenylcyclopropenone, dosed weekly to the scalp, was given to patients throughout the roughly 25-week study. DPC 0.01% went on the upper back by patch test, with reading at 6 days. Study conclusions and caveats: Patch test score rose with PT1 expanded TCR count, significant at thresholds 8, 16 and 32, not 4.

CDR3 length: 13 residues. The germline V gene encodes CDR1 SGHTA and CDR2 FQGNSA. V lost 5 bases and J 7 bases, leaving 12 bases between the germline ends. TCRdb fed the RACE reads into MiXCR, producing one record per CDR3 protein. The sample carries about 350,000 distinct CDR3 sequences, 5.5% recorded once. Described time point: pre-sensitization, week 0. Treatment in this sample: therapeutic diphenylcyclopropenone sensitization with weekly scalp DPC. At least ten counts were recorded for this clonotype. Its antigen is currently unknown. The receptor comes from a woman aged 18-35 years with alopecia areata. Some clones in this sample may be carry-over from other donors' samples. The specimen was whole blood, collected in connection with sensitization to the hapten diphenylcyclopropenone (DPC). This chain connects TRBV7-2 to TRBJ1-5; no reliable D call. In DNA form, the CDR3 reads TGTGCCAGCAGCAGCGACGCAAGGCAGCCCCAGCATTTT. Translated, it gives CASSSDARQPQHF.